The next 29 T cell receptor beta chains were all read from a single sample in a study of cytomegalovirus exposure and HLA in healthy donors. A multiplex PCR was run with 60 Vbeta primers and 13 Jbeta primers. Data came from immunoSEQ multiplex PCR; TCRdb stores just in-frame clones and leaves some out. Among 110,000 or so clones listed, 75% to 85% were seen once. Sequences were obtained from PBMCs. The origin of the receptors is a young man in good health and CMV-seronegative.

The V call is TRBV6-5, the J call TRBJ2-3; 9 bases map to TRBD1. CDR1 is MNHEY, CDR2 SVGAGI, per germline. Trimming took 6 bases from V and 0 from J; bases not matched to a gene: 4. CDR3 length equals 15 residues. The CDR3: CASSRTGDSTDTQYF. CDR3 nucleotide sequence: TGTGCCAGCAGCCGGACAGGGGATAGCACAGATACGCAGTATTTT.

This clone was picked up one time. The chain carries TRBV5-1 and TRBJ2-7; D gene unclear. V was cut by 1 base and J by 0 bases, with 2 bases left in between. Germline V gene sequence: CDR1 SGHRS, CDR2 YFSETQ. The CDR3 runs to 12 residues. The CDR3 here is CASSLYSYEQYF. The DNA for the CDR3 is TGCGCCAGCAGCTTGTACTCCTACGAGCAGTACTTC.

The V call is TRBV30, the J call TRBJ1-2, with 7 bases aligning to TRBD1. The ends lost 2 bases at V and 7 bases at J; junction bases unmatched: 1. Germline assignment: CDR1 GTSNPN and CDR2 SVGIG (reference sequence). The CDR3 contains 11 residues. CDR3 nucleotide sequence: TGTGCCTGGAGTAAGGGGGCTGGCTACACCTTC. This translates into CAWSKGAGYTF.

This chain joins TRBV29-1 and TRBJ2-3, with D hard to call. V was clipped by 4 bases and J by 0 bases, with 8 bases between them. Germline V gives CDR1 SQVTM, CDR2 ANQGSEA. The CDR3 length is 13 residues. CDR3 in amino acids: CSVAGWSTDTQYF. The CDR3 DNA sequence: TGCAGCGTTGCAGGCTGGAGCACAGATACGCAGTATTTT.

The chain recombines TRBV5-4 with TRBJ2-5; 10 nucleotides align to TRBD1. The CDR3 runs to 16 residues. The germline CDR1 and CDR2 sequences are SGHNT and YYREEE (reference sequence). Germline trimming cut 4 bases from V and 5 bases from J; bases unmatched to any gene: 11. This CDR3 is CASSPGGDRGSETQYF. The CDR3 nucleotides read TGTGCCAGCAGCCCCGGGGGGGACAGGGGTTCCGAGACCCAGTACTTC.

This clone was counted once. The chain has TRBV6-1 and TRBJ2-2, with 10 bases that match TRBD1. Trimming removed 4 bases from V and 6 bases from J; junction bases left unmatched: 8. This CDR3 comprises 16 residues. From germline, CDR1 is MNHNS and CDR2 SASEGT. The CDR3 loop is CASSGRQGAGAGELFF. Here the CDR3 DNA reads TGTGCCAGCAGTGGCAGACAGGGGGCGGGGGCCGGGGAGCTGTTTTTT.

The chain is built from TRBV6-5 and TRBJ2-1; 11 nucleotides match TRBD2. This CDR3 has 15 residues. Germline V lookup: CDR1 MNHEY, CDR2 SVGAGI. J lost 8 bases, V lost 9 bases, and 12 bases had no gene match. The CDR3, as DNA: TGTGCCAGTAGACTAGCGGGGAAGGTAAGGGATGAGCAGTTCTTC. Its translation is CASRLAGKVRDEQFF.

This clone was seen only once. V and J are TRBV28 and TRBJ2-4; TRBD1 is a possible D gene (6 bases). Germline CDR1 is MDHEN and CDR2 is SYDVKM. The V and J ends lost 5 bases and 8 bases respectively, with 13 bases between them. The CDR3 sequence is 13 residues long. Here the CDR3 reads CASSRQGPDIQYF. The CDR3 DNA reads TGTGCCAGCAGTCGGCAGGGGCCGGACATTCAGTACTTC.

This clone was detected only a few times. The J gene is TRBJ1-1, the V gene TRBV29-1; D not certain. Trimming took off 7 bases at V and 3 bases at J, with 15 bases between the two ends. CDR1 and CDR2 (germline): SQVTM, ANQGSEA. This CDR3 has 13 residues. CDR3 residues: CSGRREADTEAFF. CDR3 nucleotide sequence: TGCAGCGGGAGAAGGGAGGCAGACACTGAAGCTTTCTTT.

The chain joins TRBV21-1 to TRBJ2-3; the D call of TRBD2 is as the table states it, not checked on the DNA. TRBV21-1 is a pseudogene segment. There are 17 residues in the CDR3. The CDR3 region has the DNA TGTGCCAGCAGCAAAGGAGTAAGCGGGCTCAGCACAGATACGCAGTATTTT. It translates to CASSKGVSGLSTDTQYF.

The rearrangement uses TRBV23-1 and TRBJ1-1, with 7 nucleotides matching TRBD1. Being an ORF, TRBV23-1 has a function that is uncertain. The length of the CDR3 is 15 residues. Germline trimming cut 4 bases from V and 2 bases from J; bases unmatched to any gene: 7. The CDR3 spells CASSPRDRENTEAFF. DNA of the CDR3: TGCGCCAGCAGTCCGCGGGACAGAGAAAACACTGAAGCTTTCTTT.

This rearrangement joins TRBV5-1 to TRBJ2-5; 9 bases fit TRBD1. The V gene end was trimmed by 7 bases and the J gene end by 2 bases; junction bases not matched to a gene: 6. Germline CDR1 reads SGHRS; CDR2 reads YFSETQ. The CDR3 is 14 residues long. The CDR3 region is CASSRDRDQETQYF. The CDR3 DNA reads TGCGCCAGCTCCCGGGACAGGGATCAAGAGACCCAGTACTTC. The variable domain in full, with the rest retrieved from reference TRBV5-1 and TRBJ2-5, is KAGVTQTPRYLIKTRGQQVTLSCSPISGHRSVSWYQQTPGQGLQFLFEYFSETQRNKGNFPGRFSGRQFSNSRSEMNVSTLELGDSALYLCASSRDRDQETQYFGPGTRLLVL.

The chain couples TRBV15 to TRBJ2-7, with 7 bases matching TRBD1. Germline V gives CDR1 LNHNV, CDR2 YYDKDF (reference sequence). The CDR3 runs to 13 residues. The V and J ends lost 4 bases and 6 bases, in that order; junction bases with no gene match: 6. The CDR3 coding sequence is TGTGCCACCAGCATATTCCAGGGGGTCGAGCAGTACTTC. This encodes CATSIFQGVEQYF.

The gene calls are TRBV27 and TRBJ2-7, with TRBD1 identical over 7 bases. Losses at the gene ends were 5 bases for V and 1 base for J; bases not matched to a gene: 5. Per germline, CDR1 MNHEY and CDR2 SMNVEV (reference sequence). CDR3 length equals 14 residues. DNA for the CDR3: TGTGCCAGCAGTACCCGGGACAGATCCTACGAGCAGTACTTC. This gives the protein CASSTRDRSYEQYF.

This clone was detected only once. The chain recombines TRBV14 with TRBJ2-5; D not certain. The CDR3 contains 14 residues. V was trimmed by 4 bases and J by 6 bases, leaving 15 bases between them. Germline loops: CDR1 SGHDN, CDR2 FVKESK. The CDR3 region is CASSPSMRVKTQYF. The CDR3 DNA follows: TGTGCCAGCAGCCCTTCTATGAGAGTGAAGACCCAGTACTTC.

The rearrangement links TRBV5-8 to TRBJ1-5, with D tentatively TRBD1 (6 bases). V shed 0 bases and J shed 2 bases, with 21 bases lying between them. Germline CDR1 SGHTS, CDR2 YDEGEE. The CDR3 is 19 residues long. CDR3 in amino acids: CASSLDGVAGGMGNQPQHF. CDR3 in DNA: TGTGCCAGCAGCTTGGACGGCGTCGCGGGGGGCATGGGCAATCAGCCCCAGCATTTT.

The V call is TRBV19, the J call TRBJ1-6; TRBD1 agrees at 8 bases. This CDR3 region has 18 residues. The germline V gene has CDR1 LNHDA and CDR2 SQIVND (reference sequence). V dropped 5 bases and J dropped 8; count of bases not matched to a gene: 17. This CDR3 is CASSGTGGRSRRDSPLHF. Written as DNA, the CDR3 is TGTGCCAGTAGTGGGACAGGTGGGAGGTCCCGAAGGGATTCACCCCTCCACTTT.

CDR3 in amino acids: CASSSPNTGELFF. The CDR3 DNA sequence: TGTGCCAGCAGCTCTCCGAACACCGGGGAGCTGTTTTTT. The chain recombines TRBV7-2 with TRBJ2-2; D not resolved. The CDR3 covers 13 residues. Germline V gene sequence: CDR1 SGHTA, CDR2 FQGNSA. V gave up 4 bases and J gave up 0 bases, with 3 bases separating them. Based on the CDR3 plus reference TRBV7-2 and TRBJ2-2, the full variable domain is GAGVSQSPSNKVTEKGKDVELRCDPISGHTALYWYRQSLGQGLEFLIYFQGNSAPDKSGLPSDRFSAERTGGSVSTLTIQRTQQEDSAVYLCASSSPNTGELFFGEGSRLTVL.

Note on this clone: This sample also contains other DNA sequences that code for the same CDR3. The V call is TRBV2, the J call TRBJ1-5; a weak D match, TRBD1 (5 bases). Germline CDR1 and CDR2: SNHLY and FYNNEI. The CDR3 runs 15 residues. Trimming removed 3 bases at V and 2 bases at J, with 11 bases between. The CDR3 sequence is CASSEWGSGNQPQHF. The DNA for the CDR3 is TGTGCCAGCAGTGAGTGGGGCTCGGGCAATCAGCCCCAGCATTTT.

CDR3 sequence reads: CSALDYEQFF. CDR3 sequence (DNA): TGCAGTGCTCTAGACTATGAGCAGTTCTTC. The chain carries TRBV20-1 and TRBJ2-1; D is uncertain. Trimming shortened V by 5 bases and J by 8 bases, and 7 bases separated the two germline ends. CDR1 and CDR2 (germline): DFQATT, SNEGSKA (reference sequence). The CDR3 covers 10 residues.

As DNA, the CDR3 is TGTGCCAGCAGTGAATGGGCGGGGACTAGCCGGGAGACCCAGTACTTC. Protein product: CASSEWAGTSRETQYF. V and J are TRBV25-1 and TRBJ2-5; the match to TRBD2 covers 9 bases. CDR1 is MGHDK and CDR2 is SYGVNS in the germline V gene. The CDR3 runs 16 residues. V dropped 1 base and J dropped 5; count of bases not matched to a gene: 8.

Worth noting for this clone: Sequence at one end of the junction differs from germline and may be a read error. The CDR3 DNA sequence: TGTTCCAGCAGCCCGGACAGTTATGAAGCTTTCTTT. Its translation: CSSSPDSYEAFF. The chain is built from TRBV7-9 and TRBJ1-1; D might be TRBD1 (6 bases). The CDR3 runs to 12 residues. Germline CDR1 is SEHNR and CDR2 is FQNEAQ (reference sequence). The full variable domain, its missing parts supplied by reference TRBV7-9 and TRBJ1-1, is DTGVSQNPRHKITKRGQNVTFRCDPISEHNRLYWYRQTLGQGPEFLTYFQNEAQLEKSRLLSDRFSAERPKGSFSTLEIQRTEQGDSAMYLCSSSPDSYEAFFGQGTRLTVV.

J is TRBJ2-3 and V is TRBV5-1; the match to TRBD2 covers 11 bases. Trimming removed 6 bases from V and 6 bases from J; junction bases left unmatched: 12. Per germline, CDR1 SGHRS and CDR2 YFSETQ. The CDR3 consists of 16 residues. This CDR3 reads CASTNQTSGTGDTQYF. The CDR3, as DNA: TGCGCCAGCACAAATCAGACTAGCGGGACCGGGGATACGCAGTATTTT.

This rearrangement joins TRBV15 to TRBJ2-1; TRBD1 might be the D (5 bases). This CDR3 contains 18 residues. Germline CDR1 and CDR2: LNHNV and YYDKDF (reference sequence). V lost 1 base to trimming and J lost 0 bases, with 16 bases between them. The CDR3 here is CATSRAGLGRTSYNEQFF. In DNA form, the CDR3 reads TGTGCCACCAGCAGAGCAGGATTGGGGCGGACCTCCTACAATGAGCAGTTCTTC.

The V call is TRBV5-1, the J call TRBJ1-6, with 7 bases matching TRBD1. Germline CDR1 and CDR2: SGHRS and YFSETQ. The length of the CDR3 is 13 residues. Losses at the gene ends were 4 bases for V and 11 bases for J; bases not matched to a gene: 6. The chain's CDR3 is CASSPDRVPPLHF. The CDR3 DNA follows: TGCGCCAGCAGCCCCGACAGGGTGCCACCCCTCCACTTT.

This chain connects TRBV7-9 to TRBJ2-3; no firm D call. The CDR3 is made up of 11 amino acids. Trimming stripped 7 bases from V and 6 bases from J, with 8 bases between. The germline V gene encodes CDR1 SEHNR and CDR2 FQNEAQ (reference sequence). CDR3: CASTPTDTQYF. In DNA, the CDR3 is TGTGCCAGCACCCCTACGGATACGCAGTATTTT.

In this sample, this clone turned up once. This sequence joins TRBV5-1 and TRBJ2-2; TRBD1 is a possible D gene (6 bases). The CDR3 length is 16 residues. CDR1 is SGHRS and CDR2 is YFSETQ in the germline V gene. V was shortened by 1 base and J by 0 bases, with 10 bases between the two germline ends. CDR3 nucleotides: TGCGCCAGCAGCTTGCTCAGGGGAGCGAACACCGGGGAGCTGTTTTTT. Its protein product is CASSLLRGANTGELFF.

The V call is TRBV11-2, the J call TRBJ1-4; D remains ambiguous. V was clipped by 3 bases and J by 10 bases, with 9 bases between them. The CDR3 is 12 amino acids. Germline lookup yields CDR1 SGHAT and CDR2 FQNNGV. In nucleotides, the CDR3 is TGTGCCAGCAGCTTTTTTACGGGAAAACTGTTTTTT. Its translation: CASSFFTGKLFF.

The rearrangement uses TRBV19 and TRBJ1-5; no reliable D call. Trimming removed 4 bases from V and 4 bases from J, with 11 bases in between. The CDR3 totals 14 residues. Germline V gene data show CDR1 as LNHDA and CDR2 as SQIVND (reference sequence). CDR3 in amino acids: CASSNEVLNQPQHF. The CDR3 bases are TGTGCCAGTAGTAATGAGGTTTTAAATCAGCCCCAGCATTTT.